This paragraph reports one T cell receptor beta chain. This PCR relied on a set of 60 Vbeta primers and 13 Jbeta primers. Assay: immunoSEQ multiplex PCR; the TCRdb copy retains only in-frame clones and omits some. The data hold fewer than 250,000 clones, with 60% to 80% observed a single time. This specimen comes from a study of cytomegalovirus exposure and HLA in healthy donors. With 8 bases clipped from V and 2 bases from J, the junction kept 6 bases outside the gene matches. CDR1 is LNHDA and CDR2 is SQIVND in the germline V gene (reference sequence). CDR3 size: 14 residues. This chain joins TRBV19 and TRBJ2-1; 7 bases match TRBD2. This clonotype was sampled from a woman aged 25 to 39 in good health and CMV-seropositive. Sequencing was performed on PBMCs. The CDR3 nucleotides are TGTGCCAGTGTCTCTAGCGGAACCTACAATGAGCAGTTCTTC. It encodes CASVSSGTYNEQFF.